This is a list of T cell receptor beta chains from one sample in a study of blood T cell repertoires in COVID-19. Assay: immunoSEQ multiplex PCR; the TCRdb copy retains only in-frame clones and omits some. The repertoire holds 110,000 or so clones, with roughly 89% as singletons. Sequencing input: peripheral blood. These receptors were collected from a woman in her fifties or sixties with acute or convalescent COVID-19. The CDR3 runs from the conserved cysteine through the conserved F or W. Each record gives: V gene, CDR3 protein.

>TRBV6-4
CASSLWGGTEAFF
>TRBV27
CASSPGVSEQYF
>TRBV7-2
CASSLDPWRGRHYEQYF
>TRBV18
CASSPVGGRERQETQYF
>TRBV9
CASSVEGVGYNEQFF
>TRBV27
CASSSNTGSSYNEQFF
>TRBV15
CATSRDRDRGVNQPQHF
>TRBV7-2
CASSQQGGAYEQYF
>TRBV7-9
CASSLDRGSDGYTF
>TRBV19
CASTMDRAGQPQHF
>TRBV6-5
CASSLGYGNTGELFF
>TRBV10-2
CASTWTGKSTEAFF
>TRBV7-3
CASSPNLRDPSGGAGEQFF
>TRBV3-1/TRBV3-2
CASSRTQGATGYTF
>TRBV27
CASSFTDRPLEAFF
>TRBV19
CASSLRDGRDEQYF
>TRBV4-2
CASSPWGGLSNQPQHF
>TRBV11-3
CASSFGAGGYNEQFF
>TRBV4-3
CASSQDEAGELFF
>TRBV7-9
CASSLALAGLNEQFF
>TRBV5-1
CASSPIMGGAGNTIYF
>TRBV6-2/TRBV6-3
CASSTRRTSGTTSTDTQYF
>TRBV29-1
CSVEPYRGLMNTEAFF
>TRBV19
CASSMGRRLGGDSPLHF
>TRBV25-1
CASSRGGGGYGYTF
>TRBV6-5
CASSPTDHNQPQHF
>TRBV7-2
CASSLYTGQGNYGYTF
>TRBV11-3
CASSSFGRAGGTEAFF
>TRBV30
CAWSGYSPLTDTQYF
>TRBV7-3
CASAPGGTAYGYTF
>TRBV6-2/TRBV6-3
CASSFSTSRQHTEETQYF
>TRBV19
CASRGQGSTEAFF
>TRBV5-8
CASSSLGGTEAFF
>TRBV7-9
CASSLGQGDSSYEQYF
>TRBV7-6
CASSLGPSIYEQYF
>TRBV7-9
CASRGDAGAGYGYTF
>TRBV7-6
CASSLTGGYEAFF
>TRBV30
CAWSALFGQGNQPQHF
>TRBV6-5
CASSYQQYHYEQYF
>TRBV13
CASSSNSISGRAADTQYF